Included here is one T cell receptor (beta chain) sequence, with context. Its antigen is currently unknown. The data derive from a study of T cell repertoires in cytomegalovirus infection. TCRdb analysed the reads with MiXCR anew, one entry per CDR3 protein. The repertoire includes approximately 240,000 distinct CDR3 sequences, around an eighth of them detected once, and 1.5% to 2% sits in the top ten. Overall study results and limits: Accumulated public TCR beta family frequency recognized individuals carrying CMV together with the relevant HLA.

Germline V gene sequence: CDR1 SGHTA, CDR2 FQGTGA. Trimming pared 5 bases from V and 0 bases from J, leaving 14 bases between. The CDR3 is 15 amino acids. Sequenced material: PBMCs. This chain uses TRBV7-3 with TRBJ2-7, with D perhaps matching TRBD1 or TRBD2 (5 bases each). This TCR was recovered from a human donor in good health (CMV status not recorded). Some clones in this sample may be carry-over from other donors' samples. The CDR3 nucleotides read TGTGCCAGCAGCCGGGGCCGGGAAAACTCCTACGAGCAGTACTTC. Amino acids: CASSRGRENSYEQYF.